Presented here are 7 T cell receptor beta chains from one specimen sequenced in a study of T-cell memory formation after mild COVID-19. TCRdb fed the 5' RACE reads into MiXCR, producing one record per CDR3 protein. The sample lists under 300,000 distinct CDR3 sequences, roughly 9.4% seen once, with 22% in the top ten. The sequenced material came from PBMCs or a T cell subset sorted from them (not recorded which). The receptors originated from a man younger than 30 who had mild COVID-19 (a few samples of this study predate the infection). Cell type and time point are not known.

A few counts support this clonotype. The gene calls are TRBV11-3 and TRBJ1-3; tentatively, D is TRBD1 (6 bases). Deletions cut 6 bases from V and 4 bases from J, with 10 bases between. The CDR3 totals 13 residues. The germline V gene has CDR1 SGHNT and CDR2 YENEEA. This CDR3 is CASSRTDGNTIYF. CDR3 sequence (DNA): TGTGCCAGCAGTCGGACAGACGGAAACACCATATATTTT. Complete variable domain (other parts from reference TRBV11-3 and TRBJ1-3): EAGVVQSPRYKIIEKKQPVAFWCNPISGHNTLYWYLQNLGQGPELLIRYENEEAVDDSQLPKDRFSAERLKGVDSTLKIQPAELGDSAVYLCASSRTDGNTIYFGEGSWLTVV.

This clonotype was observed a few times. CDR3 loop: CASSPEPDRAKNIQYF. CDR3 DNA: TGTGCCAGCAGCCCGGAGCCGGACAGAGCGAAAAACATTCAGTACTTC. The chain uses TRBV6-2 or TRBV6-3 and TRBJ2-4, with D possibly being TRBD1 (6 bases). The CDR3 runs to 16 residues. V lost 6 bases to trimming and J lost 4 bases, with 19 bases between them. Germline V gene sequence: CDR1 MNHEY, CDR2 SVGEGT.

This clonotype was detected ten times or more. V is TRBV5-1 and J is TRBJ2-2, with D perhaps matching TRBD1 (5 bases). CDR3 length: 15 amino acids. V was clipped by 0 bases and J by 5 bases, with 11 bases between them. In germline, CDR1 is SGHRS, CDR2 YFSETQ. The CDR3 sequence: CASSLAPPGTGELFF. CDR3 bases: TGCGCCAGCAGCTTGGCCCCGCCAGGGACCGGGGAGCTGTTTTTT.

The DNA for the CDR3 is TGTGCCAGCAGGGCCGGTCTTCTAAATCAGCCCCAGCATTTT. Its translation is CASRAGLLNQPQHF. V usage is TRBV2 and J usage is TRBJ1-5; no definite D call. The ends were cut back, 6 bases at V and 4 bases at J, with 13 bases in the middle. The CDR3 consists of 14 residues. Germline V gene data show CDR1 as SNHLY and CDR2 as FYNNEI.

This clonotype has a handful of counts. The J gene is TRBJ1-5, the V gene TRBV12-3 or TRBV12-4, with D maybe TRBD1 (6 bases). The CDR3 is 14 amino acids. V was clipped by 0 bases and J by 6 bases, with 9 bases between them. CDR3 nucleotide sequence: TGTGCCAGCAGTTTAGCAGGGGGGGGTCAGCCCCAGCATTTT. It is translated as CASSLAGGGQPQHF.

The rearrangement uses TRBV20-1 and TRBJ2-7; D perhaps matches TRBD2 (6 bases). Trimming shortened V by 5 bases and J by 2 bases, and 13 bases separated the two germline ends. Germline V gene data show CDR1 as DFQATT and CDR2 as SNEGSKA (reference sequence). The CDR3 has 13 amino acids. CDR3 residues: CSAGRRGTYEQYF. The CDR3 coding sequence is TGCAGTGCTGGGCGGAGGGGAACCTACGAGCAGTACTTC.

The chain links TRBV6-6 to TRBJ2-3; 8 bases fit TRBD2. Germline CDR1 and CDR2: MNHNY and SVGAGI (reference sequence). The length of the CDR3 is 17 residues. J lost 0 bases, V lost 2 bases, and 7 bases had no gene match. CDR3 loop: CASSYPNSGGSTDTQYF. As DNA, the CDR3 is TGTGCCAGCAGTTACCCTAACAGCGGGGGAAGCACAGATACGCAGTATTTT.